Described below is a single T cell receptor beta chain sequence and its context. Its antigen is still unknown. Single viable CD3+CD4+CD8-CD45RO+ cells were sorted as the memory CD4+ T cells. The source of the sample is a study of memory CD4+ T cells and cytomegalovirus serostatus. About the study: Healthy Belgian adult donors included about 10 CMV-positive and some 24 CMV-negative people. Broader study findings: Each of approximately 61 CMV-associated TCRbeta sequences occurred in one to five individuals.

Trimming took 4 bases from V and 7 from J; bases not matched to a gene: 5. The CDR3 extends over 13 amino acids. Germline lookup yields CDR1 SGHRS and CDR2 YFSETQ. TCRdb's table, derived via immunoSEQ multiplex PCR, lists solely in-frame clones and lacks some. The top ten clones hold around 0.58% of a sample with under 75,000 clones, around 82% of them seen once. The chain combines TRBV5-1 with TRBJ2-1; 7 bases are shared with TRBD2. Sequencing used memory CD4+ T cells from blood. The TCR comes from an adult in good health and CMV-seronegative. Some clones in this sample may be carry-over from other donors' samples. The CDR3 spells CASSPGGANEQFF. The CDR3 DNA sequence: TGCGCCAGCAGCCCGGGAGGCGCGAATGAGCAGTTCTTC.